This entry lists 24 T cell receptor beta chains sequenced from one sample in a study of CXCR4 blockade with PD-1 therapy in pancreatic cancer (dated by TCRdb to about 2019). Receptors were amplified or captured by the immunoSEQ multiplex PCR assay. In TCRdb, the immuneACCESS table is reduced to in-frame sequences with V and J assigned. These tables do not hold every clone; where another copy was compared, an unresolved V gene accounts for under half, and the others remain unexplained. The sample profile shows approximately 6,000 clones; 35% of them were found once. The ten largest clones represent around 14% of the sample. Sequenced material: tumor tissue. Every receptor here comes from a human donor with pancreatic ductal adenocarcinoma.

The J gene is TRBJ2-3, the V gene TRBV19; TRBD2 aligns across 10 bases. The V gene's germline CDR1 is LNHDA and CDR2 SQIVND (reference sequence). This CDR3 is 15 amino acids long. Trimming took 11 bases from V and 5 from J; bases not matched to a gene: 13. The CDR3 loop is CACKNLAGEIDTQYF. Here the CDR3 DNA reads TGTGCCTGCAAAAACCTAGCGGGAGAAATAGATACGCAGTATTTT.

The J gene is TRBJ2-2, the V gene TRBV7-6; TRBD1 aligns across 10 bases. The J segment lost 4 bases and the V segment lost 5 bases, leaving 7 bases of the junction unmatched. The germline gives CDR1 SGHVS, CDR2 FNYEAQ. This CDR3 is built from 16 residues. This CDR3 reads CASSKYRDRGTGELFF. As DNA, the CDR3 is TGTGCCAGCAGCAAGTACCGGGACAGGGGCACCGGGGAGCTGTTTTTT.

This clone was counted once. The chain couples TRBV28 to TRBJ2-5; D may be TRBD1 (6 bases). Trimming pared 4 bases from V and 5 bases from J, leaving 14 bases between. Germline CDR1 is MDHEN and CDR2 is SYDVKM. This CDR3 spans 14 amino acids. CDR3 in amino acids: CASSYRATQETQYF. DNA of the CDR3: TGTGCCAGCAGTTACAGGGCAACACAGGAGACCCAGTACTTC.

V and J are TRBV15 and TRBJ2-2; D is unresolved. Per germline, CDR1 LNHNV and CDR2 YYDKDF (reference sequence). CDR3 length equals 15 residues. V was cut by 1 base and J by 5 bases, with 11 bases left in between. The CDR3 coding sequence is TGTGCCACCAGCAGAGCTTCCGGGTTTACCGGGGAGCTGTTTTTT. Amino acids: CATSRASGFTGELFF. The entire variable domain, with the rest obtained from reference TRBV15 and TRBJ2-2, is as follows: DAMVIQNPRYQVTQFGKPVTLSCSQTLNHNVMYWYQQKSSQAPKLLFHYYDKDFNNEADTPDNFQSRRPNTSFCFLDIRSPGLGDTAMYLCATSRASGFTGELFFGEGSRLTVL.

The rearrangement uses TRBV29-1 and TRBJ2-1; a possible D gene is TRBD2 (6 bases). This CDR3 comprises 16 residues. CDR1 is SQVTM, CDR2 ANQGSEA, per germline. V was clipped by 6 bases and J by 6 bases, with 24 bases between them. The CDR3 sequence is CSVTPGGVGTANEQFF. In DNA form, the CDR3 reads TGCAGCGTCACCCCGGGCGGGGTCGGGACGGCCAATGAGCAGTTCTTC.

In DNA, the CDR3 is TGTGCCAGCAGTCTACCGTCCGGGACAGGGATAACTGGGGCCAACGTCCTGACTTTC. As protein: CASSLPSGTGITGANVLTF. This chain joins TRBV6-8 and TRBJ2-6, with 9 bases matching TRBD1. V was clipped by 5 bases and J by 2 bases; unmatched bases: 13. Per the germline V gene, CDR1 is MNHGY and CDR2 is SAAAGT. CDR3 length equals 19 residues.

J is TRBJ1-1 and V is TRBV19, with D unclear. The V and J ends lost 5 bases and 6 bases respectively, with 13 bases between them. This CDR3 region has 13 residues. Germline V lookup: CDR1 LNHDA, CDR2 SQIVND (reference sequence). The DNA for the CDR3 is TGTGCCAGTAGTCCCGCGGGAGGACCTGAAGCTTTCTTT. Protein: CASSPAGGPEAFF.

This clone has more than one count but fewer than ten. The chain uses TRBV2 and TRBJ2-3; possibly TRBD1 for D (6 bases). Looked up from germline, CDR1 is SNHLY and CDR2 is FYNNEI. Trimming stripped 6 bases from V and 0 bases from J, with 13 bases between. The CDR3 runs 15 residues. CDR3 nucleotides: TGTGCCAGCAGAGCGGACAGATTTAGCACAGATACGCAGTATTTT. The encoded protein is CASRADRFSTDTQYF.

J is TRBJ1-2 and V is TRBV28; possible D gene TRBD1, 5 bases. Germline V gene data show CDR1 as MDHEN and CDR2 as SYDVKM. The CDR3 contains 15 residues. Trimming shortened V by 5 bases and J by 8 bases, and 21 bases separated the two germline ends. CDR3 region: CASSQIGTPGNGYTF. The CDR3 DNA follows: TGTGCCAGCAGTCAAATCGGGACCCCCGGAAACGGCTACACCTTC.

The gene calls are TRBV29-1 and TRBJ2-5; TRBD2 is a possible D gene (7 bases). Trimming pared 5 bases from V and 3 bases from J, leaving 13 bases between. The CDR3 spans 13 residues. In germline, CDR1 is SQVTM, CDR2 ANQGSEA. CDR3 bases: TGCAGCGTTTCCGGGGGGCGCGAAGAGACCCAGTACTTC. It encodes CSVSGGREETQYF.

Only a few counts were recorded for this clone. The chain carries TRBV14 and TRBJ1-4, with D possibly being TRBD1 (5 bases). CDR1 is SGHDN, CDR2 FVKESK, per germline. V was clipped by 3 bases and J by 8 bases, with 16 bases between them. CDR3 length: 15 amino acids. The CDR3 loop reads CASSHTGTGSEKLFF. The CDR3 DNA sequence: TGTGCCAGCAGCCACACAGGAACGGGAAGCGAAAAACTGTTTTTT. Full variable domain (remainder filled in from reference TRBV14 and TRBJ1-4): EAGVTQFPSHSVIEKGQTVTLRCDPISGHDNLYWYRRVMGKEIKFLLHFVKESKQDESGMPNNRFLAERTGGTYSTLKVQPAELEDSGVYFCASSHTGTGSEKLFFGSGTQLSVL.

The gene calls are TRBV5-1 and TRBJ1-3; weak D call: TRBD1 (5 bases). Trimming took 4 bases from V and 0 from J, leaving 14 bases between them. Germline loops: CDR1 SGHRS, CDR2 YFSETQ. The CDR3 is 16 residues long. The CDR3 DNA is TGCGCCAGCAGCCCCATAACGGGGACCTCTGGAAACACCATATATTTT. The encoded protein is CASSPITGTSGNTIYF.

This sequence joins TRBV6-8 and TRBJ2-1, with 12 positions matching TRBD2. The CDR3 has 17 amino acids. The germline V gene encodes CDR1 MNHGY and CDR2 SAAAGT. V shed 5 bases, J shed 5 bases, and the junction held 10 bases outside the gene matches. CDR3 sequence reads: CASSPSPTSGRHNEQFF. In DNA, the CDR3 is TGTGCCAGCAGTCCCTCCCCGACTAGCGGGAGACACAATGAGCAGTTCTTC.

This clone was detected only a few times. V is TRBV18 and J is TRBJ2-1; TRBD2 agrees at 7 bases. This CDR3 is 15 amino acids long. Losses at the gene ends were 0 bases for V and 11 bases for J; bases not matched to a gene: 10. Germline CDR1 is KGHSH and CDR2 is LQKENI. CDR3 region: CASSPPLAGAYKQFF. The CDR3 bases are TGTGCCAGCTCACCACCCTTGGCGGGAGCCTATAAGCAGTTCTTC.

This clone has just a few counts. The chain carries TRBV5-1 and TRBJ2-5; 8 bases match TRBD1. Trimming removed 3 bases from V and 1 base from J; junction bases left unmatched: 5. The CDR3 is made up of 15 amino acids. From germline, CDR1 is SGHRS and CDR2 YFSETQ. CDR3 sequence: CASSSHRGTQETQYF. The CDR3 bases are TGCGCCAGCAGCTCCCACAGGGGGACCCAAGAGACCCAGTACTTC.

This clone has more than one count but fewer than ten. The rearrangement uses TRBV6-8 and TRBJ1-4; TRBD1 is a possible D gene (6 bases). Per the germline V gene, CDR1 is MNHGY and CDR2 is SAAAGT. V was trimmed by 1 base and J by 8 bases, leaving 14 bases between them. CDR3 length equals 15 residues. The CDR3 loop is CASSYLRGQGEKLFF. In DNA form, the CDR3 reads TGTGCCAGCAGTTACTTGCGGGGTCAGGGGGAAAAACTGTTTTTT.

By share, this clone ranks as large (0.1 to 1%). The chain carries TRBV11-3 and TRBJ1-2, with D possibly matching TRBD1 (5 bases). From germline, CDR1 is SGHNT and CDR2 YENEEA. The V end lost 2 bases, the J end lost 1 base, and 14 bases lay between the germline ends. The CDR3 has 16 amino acids. CDR3 in DNA: TGTGCCAGCAGCTTATTACCCCGGGACTTTAACTATGGCTACACCTTC. Its translation is CASSLLPRDFNYGYTF.

In its sample, this clone was seen a few times. This chain joins TRBV9 and TRBJ2-1; 11 bases match TRBD1. This CDR3 comprises 15 residues. Germline lookup yields CDR1 SGDLS and CDR2 YYNGEE. Losses at the gene ends were 3 bases for V and 5 bases for J; bases not matched to a gene: 4. CDR3 in amino acids: CASSEEDRGHNEQFF. CDR3 DNA: TGTGCCAGCAGCGAGGAGGACAGGGGGCACAATGAGCAGTTCTTC.

The chain employs TRBV18 and TRBJ2-7, with D unresolved. Trimming removed 1 base at V and 6 bases at J, with 16 bases between. CDR1 is KGHSH, CDR2 LQKENI, per germline. The CDR3 extends over 15 amino acids. The CDR3: CASSPQGERSPEQYF. The CDR3 DNA sequence: TGTGCCAGCTCACCACAGGGCGAAAGGTCCCCCGAGCAGTACTTC.

This clone qualifies as medium-sized. This chain uses TRBV11-3 with TRBJ2-1; D might be TRBD1 (7 bases). CDR3 length: 15 amino acids. From germline, CDR1 is SGHNT and CDR2 YENEEA. V shed 5 bases and J shed 6 bases, with 17 bases lying between them. DNA of the CDR3: TGTGCCAGCAGCCAGGGGTCAGGGGGAGGCAATGAGCAGTTCTTC. Its protein is CASSQGSGGGNEQFF.

The genes are TRBV19 and TRBJ2-1; the D gene is possibly TRBD1 (5 bases). Germline-derived CDR1 and CDR2 are LNHDA and SQIVND (reference sequence). The V and J ends lost 3 bases and 0 bases respectively, with 9 bases between them. This CDR3 is 15 amino acids long. The CDR3 sequence is CASSIGQGSYNEQFF. The DNA of the CDR3 is TGTGCCAGTAGTATTGGTCAGGGCTCCTACAATGAGCAGTTCTTC.

The chain couples TRBV18 to TRBJ2-2, with 8 bases aligning to TRBD2. V lost 3 bases to trimming and J lost 5 bases; unmatched junction nucleotides: 8. Per the germline V gene, CDR1 is KGHSH and CDR2 is LQKENI. The length of the CDR3 is 16 residues. The CDR3 nucleotides read TGTGCCAGCTCACCTTACAGCGGGAGTGAGACCGGGGAGCTGTTTTTT. Its protein product is CASSPYSGSETGELFF.

The rearrangement uses TRBV28 and TRBJ1-2; D may be TRBD1 (6 bases). V was pared by 8 bases and J by 2 bases, with 21 bases between. CDR3 length: 16 residues. Germline-derived CDR1 and CDR2 are MDHEN and SYDVKM. CDR3 sequence: CASLSLSSGANYGYTF. CDR3 DNA sequence: TGTGCCAGCCTCAGTTTATCGTCAGGGGCCAACTATGGCTACACCTTC.

This clone was observed a handful of times. The chain carries TRBV7-1 and TRBJ2-7, with D hard to call. TRBV7-1 is labeled an ORF, and its function is uncertain. V was clipped by 5 bases and J by 2 bases, with 16 bases between them. The CDR3 contains 15 residues. The CDR3 DNA follows: TGTGCCAGCAGCCCCCGGCCCGTTTCCCCCTACGAGCAGTACTTC. Translated: CASSPRPVSPYEQYF.